This T cell receptor (beta chain) comes out of a study of blood T cell repertoires in COVID-19. Libraries were prepared by immunoSEQ multiplex PCR; TCRdb keeps only in-frame clonotypes and omits some of them. Counted here are around 250,000 clones, under 90% occurring once; the ten biggest clones make up around 9.1%. V was cut by 2 bases and J by 5 bases, with 7 bases left in between. The CDR3 sequence is 13 residues long. The V gene's germline CDR1 is MNHEY and CDR2 SMNVEV (reference sequence). What was sequenced was peripheral blood. This chain joins TRBV27 and TRBJ1-5; D perhaps matches TRBD1 (5 bases). The TCR comes from a human donor in a cohort sampled during active COVID-19. Here the CDR3 reads CASSLGGDQPQHF. The CDR3 bases are TGTGCCAGCAGTTTAGGAGGGGATCAGCCCCAGCATTTT.